Below, 20 T cell receptor beta chains from the same sample are listed, as sequenced in a study of long-term antiretroviral therapy in people with HIV (dated by TCRdb to between 2021 and 2024). The immunoSEQ hsTCRB v3.0 assay was used at survey level resolution to sequence the TRB variable region. Here the immuneACCESS table is served through TCRdb, limited to in-frame sequences with V and J called. Missing clones are a known gap in these copies; in checked studies unresolved V genes cover under half, and the rest lacks a known reason. Counted in this sample were 15,000 to 20,000 clones; approximately 80% of them appeared once. The ten largest clones capture around 8.2% of the sample. Source: unsorted PBMCs, taken 0.3 years after starting antiretroviral therapy. The receptors were sampled from a man between 18 and 29 years old with HIV.

The V and J genes are TRBV14 and TRBJ1-1, with D maybe TRBD1 (6 bases). This CDR3 is built from 15 residues. Germline V gene sequence: CDR1 SGHDN, CDR2 FVKESK. V lost 1 base to trimming and J lost 2 bases, with 11 bases between them. The CDR3, as DNA: TGTGCCAGCAGCCAAGTTGCAGGGGCCAACACTGAAGCTTTCTTT. Amino acid sequence: CASSQVAGANTEAFF.

The chain recombines TRBV7-8 with TRBJ2-7, with TRBD1 matching over 10 bases. The CDR3 length is 15 residues. V trimming: 1 base; J trimming: 3 bases; junction bases outside the gene matches: 3. Germline V gives CDR1 SGHVS, CDR2 FQNEAQ. The CDR3 DNA reads TGTGCCAGCAGCTTAGGGACAGGGGGATTCTACGAGCAGTACGTC. The encoded protein is CASSLGTGGFYEQYV.

The genes are TRBV10-1 and TRBJ1-1; D gene unclear. The CDR3 covers 12 residues. Germline assignment: CDR1 WNHNN and CDR2 SYGVQD (reference sequence). V lost 4 bases and J lost 3, with 6 bases in between. CDR3 DNA sequence: TGCGCCAGCAGTGGATACCACACTGAAGCTTTCTTT. Protein product: CASSGYHTEAFF.

The chain recombines TRBV28 with TRBJ1-2; D gene ambiguous. Germline V gene sequence: CDR1 MDHEN, CDR2 SYDVKM. Trimming pared 7 bases from V and 8 bases from J, leaving 17 bases between. The CDR3 has 13 amino acids. CDR3 in DNA: TGTGCCAGCACCCCAGGACCCCAAGAGGGCTACACCTTC. Translating it yields CASTPGPQEGYTF.

The gene calls are TRBV7-9 and TRBJ2-3; 11 nucleotides line up with TRBD2. V gave up 3 bases and J gave up 1 base; unmatched junction bases: 0. Germline V gene sequence: CDR1 SEHNR, CDR2 FQNEAQ (reference sequence). CDR3 length: 15 residues. Written as DNA, the CDR3 is TGTGCCAGCAGCTTGACTAGCGGGGGCACAGATACGCAGTATTTT. Encoded protein: CASSLTSGGTDTQYF.

The V call is TRBV6-5, the J call TRBJ1-1, with D unresolved. The CDR3 consists of 14 residues. Germline lookup yields CDR1 MNHEY and CDR2 SVGAGI. V lost 2 bases and J lost 5, with 12 bases in between. The CDR3 loop is CASSYGVLGTEAFF. DNA of the CDR3: TGTGCCAGCAGTTACGGGGTCTTAGGTACTGAAGCTTTCTTT.

The V call is TRBV6-1, the J call TRBJ1-6; the D gene is possibly TRBD1 (6 bases). Germline CDR1 is MNHNS and CDR2 is SASEGT. The CDR3 sequence is 15 residues long. V gave up 1 base and J gave up 14 bases, with 18 bases separating them. The CDR3 DNA sequence: TGTGCCAGCAGTGAAGGGGACAAGGGGAGGGTGGCCCTCCACTTT. Its translation: CASSEGDKGRVALHF.

The chain combines TRBV10-1 with TRBJ2-1; a possible D gene is TRBD1 (5 bases). Trimming cost V 2 bases and J 7 bases, with 12 bases left between them. The CDR3 sequence is 14 residues long. The germline gives CDR1 WNHNN, CDR2 SYGVQD (reference sequence). The CDR3 region is CASSERTTVNEQFF. For the CDR3, the DNA is TGCGCCAGCAGTGAGAGGACAACTGTAAATGAGCAGTTCTTC.

J is TRBJ2-3 and V is TRBV5-1; unclear D gene. Trimming took 0 bases from V and 4 from J, leaving 9 bases between them. CDR3 length: 14 residues. Germline V CDR1 and CDR2: SGHRS, YFSETQ. As DNA, the CDR3 is TGCGCCAGCAGCTTGGGGGCTACGGCAGATACGCAGTATTTT. It is translated as CASSLGATADTQYF.

CDR3 residues: CASSAWASGDGETQYF. CDR3 bases: TGTGCCAGCAGCGCATGGGCTAGCGGCGACGGGGAGACCCAGTACTTC. The V gene is TRBV7-8, the J gene TRBJ2-5; 7 positions agree with TRBD2. The CDR3 length is 16 residues. In germline, CDR1 is SGHVS, CDR2 FQNEAQ. V gave up 5 bases and J gave up 5 bases; unmatched junction bases: 14.

The rearrangement links TRBV5-1 to TRBJ2-5, with TRBD1 matching over 10 bases. The CDR3 is made up of 15 amino acids. After removal of 4 bases from V and 3 bases from J, the junction contained 6 bases not matched to a gene. Germline V gene lookup returns CDR1 SGHRS and CDR2 YFSETQ. For the CDR3, the DNA is TGCGCCAGCAGCCCCTGGACAGGGGGAGAAGAGACCCAGTACTTC. Translating it yields CASSPWTGGEETQYF. The whole variable domain, remainder taken from reference TRBV5-1 and TRBJ2-5, is KAGVTQTPRYLIKTRGQQVTLSCSPISGHRSVSWYQQTPGQGLQFLFEYFSETQRNKGNFPGRFSGRQFSNSRSEMNVSTLELGDSALYLCASSPWTGGEETQYFGPGTRLLVL.

This chain connects TRBV2 to TRBJ2-7; either TRBD1 or TRBD2 may fit D (5 bases each). Between the trimmed V and J ends, which lost 3 bases and 5 bases, there was a span of 17 bases. The CDR3 spans 15 residues. Germline V gene lookup returns CDR1 SNHLY and CDR2 FYNNEI. The CDR3 loop is CASSERGASAHEQYV. CDR3 nucleotide sequence: TGTGCCAGCAGTGAGCGAGGGGCCAGCGCGCACGAGCAGTACGTC.

The J gene is TRBJ1-2, the V gene TRBV30, with TRBD1 as a possible D gene (6 bases). Per germline, CDR1 GTSNPN and CDR2 SVGIG (reference sequence). V lost 5 bases, J lost 4 bases, and 14 bases lay in between. The CDR3 is made up of 13 amino acids. The CDR3 nucleotides read TGTGCCTGGGGGGGGCAGCAACGCTATGGCTACACCTTC. Protein sequence: CAWGGQQRYGYTF.

The chain links TRBV7-9 to TRBJ2-4; weak D call: TRBD1 (6 bases). With 1 base removed from V and 1 base from J, the gap between germline ends came to 20 bases. The CDR3 covers 19 residues. CDR1 SEHNR and CDR2 FQNEAQ come from the germline V gene (reference sequence). The CDR3 sequence: CASSLDYRASVWAKNIQYF. DNA of the CDR3: TGTGCCAGCAGCTTAGATTACAGGGCCTCGGTTTGGGCCAAAAACATTCAGTACTTC.

The rearrangement joins TRBV9 to TRBJ1-3, with D maybe TRBD1 (5 bases). The germline gives CDR1 SGDLS, CDR2 YYNGEE. The CDR3 spans 16 residues. Trimming left V 0 bases short and J 4 bases short, with 14 bases between. CDR3 region: CASSVATKGNGNTIYF. In DNA form, the CDR3 reads TGTGCCAGCAGCGTAGCTACTAAGGGGAACGGAAACACCATATATTTT.

The chain combines TRBV5-1 with TRBJ1-4; D is uncertain. Per the germline V gene, CDR1 is SGHRS and CDR2 is YFSETQ. CDR3 size: 14 residues. V dropped 0 bases and J dropped 10 bases, with 13 bases sitting between them. In nucleotides, the CDR3 is TGCGCCAGCAGCTTGGACCGTGGACGGCCAAAACTGTTTTTT. It is translated as CASSLDRGRPKLFF.

This chain joins TRBV10-1 and TRBJ1-2; D ambiguous. CDR1 and CDR2 (germline): WNHNN, SYGVQD (reference sequence). Trimming cost V 2 bases and J 3 bases, with 7 bases left between them. The CDR3 is 13 residues long. CDR3 sequence (DNA): TGCGCCAGCAGTGAGACTCTACACTATGGCTACACCTTC. This codes for CASSETLHYGYTF.

The genes are TRBV18 and TRBJ1-1; 7 bases map to TRBD1. The germline CDR1 and CDR2 sequences are KGHSH and LQKENI. The V segment lost 10 bases and the J segment 1 base; nucleotides outside the gene matches: 18. This CDR3 region has 17 residues. The CDR3 here is CATTQSRGEGPNTEAFF. The CDR3 DNA sequence: TGTGCCACAACTCAAAGCAGGGGGGAGGGCCCGAACACTGAAGCTTTCTTT. Drawing the rest from reference TRBV18 and TRBJ1-1, the complete variable domain is NAGVMQNPRHLVRRRGQEARLRCSPMKGHSHVYWYRQLPEEGLKFMVYLQKENIIDESGMPKERFSAEFPKEGPSILRIQQVVRGDSAAYFCATTQSRGEGPNTEAFFGQGTRLTVV.

The chain couples TRBV4-1 to TRBJ2-3, with D possibly being TRBD2 (6 bases). Germline CDR1 and CDR2: MGHRA and YSYEKL. Trimming left V 5 bases short and J 0 bases short, with 9 bases between. CDR3 length equals 14 residues. The CDR3 is CASSWGDSTDTQYF. DNA of the CDR3: TGCGCCAGCAGCTGGGGGGACAGCACAGATACGCAGTATTTT.

The J gene is TRBJ2-7, the V gene TRBV7-2; the D gene is possibly TRBD1 (5 bases). CDR3 length: 16 residues. With 5 bases removed from V and 6 bases from J, the gap between germline ends came to 23 bases. Germline V gene lookup returns CDR1 SGHTA and CDR2 FQGNSA. The CDR3 region has the DNA TGTGCCAGCAGCCCCGACGACAGCCAGTGGAACCCCGAGCAGTACGTC. This sequence encodes CASSPDDSQWNPEQYV.